A single sample is the source of the 27 T cell receptor beta chains below, sequenced in a study of glioma-infiltrating T cells after dendritic cell vaccination. TCRdb's copy holds only in-frame clones and misses some; the assay was immunoSEQ multiplex PCR. The sample has fewer than 95,000 clones; 85% are singletons. The time point: after dendritic cell vaccination, including at tumor progression/relapse. Material: blood, obtained after dendritic cell vaccination. The receptors come from a human donor with glioblastoma.

CDR3 bases: TGTGCCAGCGGTACTAGCGGGGGCTCCTACGAGCAGTACTTC. It is translated as CASGTSGGSYEQYF. The rearrangement joins TRBV25-1 to TRBJ2-7; TRBD2 matches 11 bases. Germline V CDR1 and CDR2: MGHDK, SYGVNS. After removal of 8 bases from V and 0 bases from J, the junction contained 3 bases not matched to a gene. This CDR3 spans 14 amino acids.

CDR3 loop: CASSLSGQGMVNEQFF. CDR3 sequence (DNA): TGTGCCAGCAGCCTGTCGGGACAGGGGATGGTCAATGAGCAGTTCTTC. V usage is TRBV11-2 and J usage is TRBJ2-1; 10 positions agree with TRBD1. The germline V gene encodes CDR1 SGHAT and CDR2 FQNNGV. Trimming cost V 5 bases and J 6 bases; bases outside gene matches: 10. The CDR3 runs to 16 residues.

The chain carries TRBV18 and TRBJ1-5; 9 bases are shared with TRBD1. Germline lookup yields CDR1 KGHSH and CDR2 LQKENI. J lost 3 bases, V lost 5 bases, and 5 bases had no gene match. The CDR3 consists of 15 residues. CDR3 residues: CASSVGQGSNQPQHF. The CDR3 bases are TGTGCCAGCTCAGTTGGACAGGGGTCCAATCAGCCCCAGCATTTT. The full variable domain, completed using reference TRBV18 and TRBJ1-5, is NAGVMQNPRHLVRRRGQEARLRCSPMKGHSHVYWYRQLPEEGLKFMVYLQKENIIDESGMPKERFSAEFPKEGPSILRIQQVVRGDSAAYFCASSVGQGSNQPQHFGDGTRLSIL.

The table lists this clone with a count of one. The same CDR3 can be traced to other DNA sequences in this sample. This chain links TRBV4-3 with TRBJ1-6, with 9 bases that match TRBD1. The CDR3 covers 16 residues. Unmatched junction bases numbered 2, after V lost 3 bases and J lost 2 bases. CDR1 is LGHNA, CDR2 YSLEER, per germline. In DNA, the CDR3 is TGCGCCAGCAGCCAGGGGGACAGGGCCTATAATTCACCCCTCCACTTT. Translation gives CASSQGDRAYNSPLHF.

The rearrangement uses TRBV10-3 and TRBJ1-5; D not certain. With 4 bases removed from V and 3 bases from J, the gap between germline ends came to 7 bases. CDR3 size: 13 residues. Germline CDR1 and CDR2: ENHRY and SYGVKD. The CDR3 nucleotides are TGTGCCATCAGTGTCGGGAACAATCAGCCCCAGCATTTT. It specifies CAISVGNNQPQHF.

The chain joins TRBV9 to TRBJ2-7, with TRBD2 matching 7 bases. CDR3 size: 16 residues. Germline-derived CDR1 and CDR2 are SGDLS and YYNGEE. The trim removed 3 bases at V and 0 bases at J, leaving 9 bases unmatched. DNA of the CDR3: TGTGCCAGCAGCGGCAAGACCGGGACTAACTCCTACGAGCAGTACTTC. The encoded protein is CASSGKTGTNSYEQYF.

J is TRBJ2-6 and V is TRBV7-6; tentatively, D is TRBD1 (6 bases). V lost 3 bases and J 0 bases, leaving 18 bases between the germline ends. This CDR3 comprises 19 residues. Germline-derived CDR1 and CDR2 are SGHVS and FNYEAQ. DNA of the CDR3: TGTGCCAGCAGCTTGGACGTTGGGGGCTTAGGCTCTGGGGCCAACGTCCTGACTTTC. Translated: CASSLDVGGLGSGANVLTF.

V is TRBV9 and J is TRBJ2-2, with 7 bases fitting TRBD2. The CDR3 has 14 amino acids. CDR1 and CDR2 from the germline V gene are SGDLS and YYNGEE. The junction had 1 base not matched to a gene; V was cut back by 3 bases and J by 2 bases. CDR3 in DNA: TGTGCCAGCAGCGGCGGGGGAAACACCGGGGAGCTGTTTTTT. Its translation is CASSGGGNTGELFF.

CDR3 loop: CASSFGTGSAEQYF. CDR3 nucleotide sequence: TGTGCCAGCAGTTTCGGTACAGGGTCAGCCGAGCAGTACTTC. V and J are TRBV27 and TRBJ2-7, with a tentative D call TRBD1 (6 bases). This CDR3 spans 14 amino acids. Trimming took 3 bases from V and 6 from J, leaving 15 bases between them. Per germline, CDR1 MNHEY and CDR2 SMNVEV (reference sequence).

This clone was seen a few times. This chain uses TRBV14 with TRBJ1-1, with D perhaps TRBD1 (6 bases). Germline assignment: CDR1 SGHDN and CDR2 FVKESK. V dropped 7 bases and J dropped 1 base, with 13 bases sitting between them. The CDR3 contains 14 residues. CDR3 sequence: CASTSRGSNTEAFF. The CDR3 coding sequence is TGTGCCAGCACCTCAAGGGGGTCGAACACTGAAGCTTTCTTT.

This clone was recorded once. The V call is TRBV27, the J call TRBJ2-2, with no clear D. V lost 6 bases, J lost 2 bases, and 4 bases lay in between. The CDR3 runs to 12 residues. The V gene's germline CDR1 is MNHEY and CDR2 SMNVEV (reference sequence). The CDR3 is CASSPNTGELFF. The CDR3 DNA reads as TGTGCCAGCAGCCCAAACACCGGGGAGCTGTTTTTT.

This clone was counted only a few times. The chain couples TRBV4-3 to TRBJ2-3; unclear D gene. Per the germline V gene, CDR1 is LGHNA and CDR2 is YSLEER. V lost 1 base to trimming and J lost 2 bases, with 13 bases between them. This CDR3 is 16 amino acids long. CDR3 nucleotides: TGCGCCAGCAGCCAAGTAAATCTAGTAGTCACAGATACGCAGTATTTT. Protein sequence: CASSQVNLVVTDTQYF.

This rearrangement joins TRBV6-4 to TRBJ2-7; 13 bases match TRBD2. CDR3 length equals 15 residues. The V and J ends lost 5 bases and 3 bases, in that order; junction bases with no gene match: 4. Germline V gene lookup returns CDR1 MRHNA and CDR2 SNTAGT. CDR3 loop: CASSYGLAGVYEQYF. The DNA of the CDR3 is TGTGCCAGCAGTTACGGACTAGCGGGAGTCTACGAGCAGTACTTC.

The chain has TRBV4-2 and TRBJ2-1; TRBD1 agrees at 7 bases. This CDR3 is 15 amino acids long. The V gene end was trimmed by 2 bases and the J gene end by 5 bases; junction bases not matched to a gene: 6. Germline CDR1 LGHNA, CDR2 YNFKEQ. DNA for the CDR3: TGTGCCAGCAGCCAATCAGGGACAGTCGACAATGAGCAGTTCTTC. Residues: CASSQSGTVDNEQFF.

This clone has more than one count but fewer than ten. The chain uses TRBV19 and TRBJ2-3; 9 bases align to TRBD2. Germline CDR1 reads LNHDA; CDR2 reads SQIVND (reference sequence). V lost 3 bases and J lost 0; bases outside the gene matches: 1. CDR3 length: 15 residues. DNA for the CDR3: TGTGCCAGTAGTATTGCGGGAGGGAGCACAGATACGCAGTATTTT. Its translation: CASSIAGGSTDTQYF. Combining the CDR3 with reference TRBV19 and TRBJ2-3 gives the whole variable domain DGGITQSPKYLFRKEGQNVTLSCEQNLNHDAMYWYRQDPGQGLRLIYYSQIVNDFQKGDIAEGYSVSREKKESFPLTVTSAQKNPTAFYLCASSIAGGSTDTQYFGPGTRLTVL.

The chain combines TRBV7-9 with TRBJ1-2; the match to TRBD1 covers 7 bases. The CDR3 extends over 14 amino acids. V lost 7 bases to trimming and J lost 1 base; unmatched junction nucleotides: 6. CDR1 and CDR2 from the germline V gene are SEHNR and FQNEAQ (reference sequence). This CDR3 is CASTQGVLNYGYTF. The DNA for the CDR3 is TGTGCCAGCACCCAGGGGGTCCTTAACTATGGCTACACCTTC. Filled out from reference TRBV7-9 and TRBJ1-2, the complete variable domain reads DTGVSQNPRHKITKRGQNVTFRCDPISEHNRLYWYRQTLGQGPEFLTYFQNEAQLEKSRLLSDRFSAERPKGSFSTLEIQRTEQGDSAMYLCASTQGVLNYGYTFGSGTRLTVV.

The V gene is TRBV5-3, the J gene TRBJ1-1; D ambiguous. TRBV5-3 carries the ORF label, with uncertain function. Trimming pared 4 bases from V and 4 bases from J, leaving 11 bases between. This CDR3 is built from 13 residues. This chain's CDR3 is CARSVRVSTEAFF. CDR3 sequence (DNA): TGTGCCAGAAGCGTGCGGGTGAGCACTGAAGCTTTCTTT.

This chain connects TRBV7-9 to TRBJ2-7, with D possibly being TRBD1 (6 bases). The V and J ends lost 0 bases and 0 bases respectively, with 18 bases between them. The CDR3 runs to 18 residues. CDR1 SEHNR and CDR2 FQNEAQ come from the germline V gene (reference sequence). The CDR3 region has the DNA TGTGCCAGCAGCTTAGCGATTGGTGGGGGCCTGAGCTCCTACGAGCAGTACTTC. The encoded protein is CASSLAIGGGLSSYEQYF.

The chain's CDR3 is CASSPPGFHNEQFF. The CDR3, as DNA: TGTGCCAGCAGCCCCCCGGGGTTCCACAATGAGCAGTTCTTC. The chain joins TRBV6-5 to TRBJ2-1, with a weak D call TRBD2 (5 bases). CDR3 size: 14 residues. Germline assignment: CDR1 MNHEY and CDR2 SVGAGI. V lost 6 bases to trimming and J lost 5 bases, with 14 bases between them.

The rearrangement joins TRBV27 to TRBJ2-1; tentative D call: TRBD2 (6 bases). Germline CDR1 MNHEY, CDR2 SMNVEV (reference sequence). The CDR3 runs 17 residues. V lost 0 bases and J lost 0, with 12 bases in between. The CDR3 sequence is CASSLSPAGSSYNEQFF. The CDR3 region has the DNA TGTGCCAGCAGTTTATCGCCGGCGGGGAGCTCCTACAATGAGCAGTTCTTC.

This clone appeared a single time. The chain links TRBV7-9 to TRBJ1-2; 7 bases align to TRBD1. Germline V lookup: CDR1 SEHNR, CDR2 FQNEAQ (reference sequence). CDR3 length equals 14 residues. J lost 5 bases, V lost 2 bases, and 5 bases had no gene match. The CDR3 coding sequence is TGTGCCAGCAGCTTAAAGGGGGCGGAGTATGGCTACACCTTC. As protein: CASSLKGAEYGYTF.

The chain links TRBV6-1 to TRBJ1-2; D gene uncertain. Looked up from germline, CDR1 is MNHNS and CDR2 is SASEGT. V gave up 2 bases and J gave up 3 bases, with 13 bases separating them. The CDR3 totals 15 residues. CDR3 DNA sequence: TGTGCCAGCAGTGAATGGGGAGGGCTGGACTATGGCTACACCTTC. It encodes CASSEWGGLDYGYTF.

The chain couples TRBV18 to TRBJ2-7; a possible D gene is TRBD2 (6 bases). Trimming removed 6 bases from V and 2 bases from J, with 17 bases in between. Germline assignment: CDR1 KGHSH and CDR2 LQKENI. This CDR3 spans 15 amino acids. The DNA for the CDR3 is TGTGCCAGCTCCCAACCGGGGGACGGTCCCTACGAGCAGTACTTC. This translates into CASSQPGDGPYEQYF.

The chain joins TRBV5-1 to TRBJ1-5; D is possibly TRBD1 (6 bases). This CDR3 spans 14 amino acids. Germline V gives CDR1 SGHRS, CDR2 YFSETQ. Trimming stripped 4 bases from V and 2 bases from J, with 10 bases between. The CDR3 nucleotides read TGCGCCAGCAGCGAAGCAGGGGGCAATCAGCCCCAGCATTTT. Residues: CASSEAGGNQPQHF.

The rearrangement links TRBV7-2 to TRBJ1-5; TRBD1 might be the D (6 bases). Trimming pared 2 bases from V and 1 base from J, leaving 12 bases between. CDR3 length: 16 residues. Per the germline V gene, CDR1 is SGHTA and CDR2 is FQGNSA. The CDR3 DNA is TGTGCCAGCAGCTTAAAGGGGGACCGCAGCAATCAGCCCCAGCATTTT. It specifies CASSLKGDRSNQPQHF.

This clone came up once. This chain uses TRBV5-1 with TRBJ2-5, with TRBD1 identical over 9 bases. CDR3 length: 16 amino acids. J lost 3 bases, V lost 4 bases, and 10 bases had no gene match. The germline CDR1 and CDR2 sequences are SGHRS and YFSETQ. The CDR3 DNA is TGCGCCAGCAGCAAGGGGTCGGGACAGGGTAAAGAGACCCAGTACTTC. Amino acids: CASSKGSGQGKETQYF.

The chain is built from TRBV27 and TRBJ1-2; the D is unclear. The CDR3 sequence is 15 residues long. In germline, CDR1 is MNHEY, CDR2 SMNVEV (reference sequence). Trimming shortened V by 4 bases and J by 4 bases, and 16 bases separated the two germline ends. The CDR3 bases are TGTGCCAGCAGTTCTGGGCCAGAGAGGGCCTATGGCTACACCTTC. This encodes CASSSGPERAYGYTF.